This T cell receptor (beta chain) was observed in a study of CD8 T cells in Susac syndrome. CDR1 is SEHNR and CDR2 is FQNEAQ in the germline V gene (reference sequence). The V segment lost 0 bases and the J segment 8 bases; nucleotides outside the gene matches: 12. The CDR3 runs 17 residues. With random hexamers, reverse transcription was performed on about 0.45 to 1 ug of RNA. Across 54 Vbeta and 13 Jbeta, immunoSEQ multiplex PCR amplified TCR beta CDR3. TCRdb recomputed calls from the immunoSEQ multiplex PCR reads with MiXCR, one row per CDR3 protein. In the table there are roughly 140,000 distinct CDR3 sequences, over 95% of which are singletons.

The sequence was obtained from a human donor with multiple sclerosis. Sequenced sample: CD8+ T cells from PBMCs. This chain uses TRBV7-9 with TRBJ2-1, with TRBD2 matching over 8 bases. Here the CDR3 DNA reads TGTGCCAGCAGCTTAGCCCTGACTAGCGCGGGCTCGCATGAGCAGTTCTTC. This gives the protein CASSLALTSAGSHEQFF.